Included here is one T cell receptor (beta chain) sequence, with context. This specimen belongs to a study of blood T cell repertoires in COVID-19. As for the study in general: From the United States, Italy and Spain came samples of acute and convalescent COVID-19.

Per the germline V gene, CDR1 is MNHNS and CDR2 is SASEGT. CDR3 length: 12 residues. V shed 1 base and J shed 8 bases, with 8 bases lying between them. Profiling relied on immunoSEQ multiplex PCR, and the TCRdb table lists in-frame clones only, not all of them. The sample has some 320,000 clones, 85% seen once. The sample taken for sequencing was PBMCs or T cells enriched from blood (not recorded which). The chain has TRBV6-1 and TRBJ1-2; D unclear. The source is a woman in her twenties or thirties who had been exposed to COVID-19. The CDR3 sequence is CASSEGSRGYTF. CDR3 DNA: TGTGCCAGCAGTGAAGGGAGTCGCGGCTACACCTTC.